Following are 26 T cell receptor beta chains from one sample sequenced in a study of identifying expanded T cells in peripheral blood. TCRdb keeps only in-frame clones here, not all; method: immunoSEQ multiplex PCR. The data contain about 91,000 clones, around 88% of them seen just once; the ten biggest clones take up 3% to 4%. The sample consisted of blood. The receptors stem from a person aged 18-70 years in good health.

In this sample, this clone is medium-sized. The chain couples TRBV6-1 to TRBJ2-1, with 10 bases fitting TRBD1. This CDR3 contains 15 residues. Trimming took 1 base from V and 8 from J; bases not matched to a gene: 5. Germline CDR1 MNHNS, CDR2 SASEGT. The CDR3 DNA is TGTGCCAGCAGTGAAGGGACAGGGGGTTTCGATGAGCAGTTCTTC. Amino acids: CASSEGTGGFDEQFF.

The chain couples TRBV10-3 to TRBJ1-5; D not certain. CDR3 length equals 14 residues. Germline CDR1 ENHRY, CDR2 SYGVKD. V was pared by 2 bases and J by 3 bases, with 8 bases between. The CDR3 region has the DNA TGTGCCATCAGTGAGGCGCAGGCCAATCAGCCCCAGCATTTT. It specifies CAISEAQANQPQHF.

The chain recombines TRBV18 with TRBJ1-5; D is unresolved. The CDR3 extends over 14 amino acids. Germline V CDR1 and CDR2: KGHSH, LQKENI. V was pared by 2 bases and J by 4 bases, with 9 bases between. CDR3 protein: CASSPAQINQPQHF. Here the CDR3 DNA reads TGTGCCAGCTCACCAGCACAGATTAATCAGCCCCAGCATTTT.

Only one count was recorded for this clone. This chain uses TRBV5-1 with TRBJ1-4; tentative D call: TRBD1 (6 bases). Germline CDR1 SGHRS, CDR2 YFSETQ. V dropped 4 bases and J dropped 5 bases, with 15 bases sitting between them. CDR3 length: 15 residues. The CDR3 coding sequence is TGCGCCAGCAGCGGCACACAGGGCGGAAATGAAAAACTGTTTTTT. This encodes CASSGTQGGNEKLFF.

This chain links TRBV4-2 with TRBJ2-4; 14 nucleotides align to TRBD2. J gave up 8 bases and V 2 bases, and 5 bases lay outside the gene matches. Per the germline V gene, CDR1 is LGHNA and CDR2 is YNFKEQ. The CDR3 is made up of 16 amino acids. The CDR3 loop is CASSQLGLAGADIQYF. The CDR3, as DNA: TGTGCCAGCAGCCAACTGGGACTAGCGGGGGCTGACATTCAGTACTTC.

V usage is TRBV11-3 and J usage is TRBJ2-2; 8 bases map to TRBD1. Germline CDR1 is SGHNT and CDR2 is YENEEA. This CDR3 region has 16 residues. V was pared by 3 bases and J by 4 bases, with 7 bases of the junction left unmatched. Written as DNA, the CDR3 is TGTGCCAGCAGCTTTCAGACAGGGGTTATCACCGGGGAGCTGTTTTTT. It specifies CASSFQTGVITGELFF.

The chain carries TRBV2 and TRBJ2-7; D is tentatively TRBD1 or TRBD2 (5 bases each). CDR1 SNHLY and CDR2 FYNNEI come from the germline V gene. The CDR3 runs 13 residues. V dropped 8 bases and J dropped 0 bases, with 11 bases sitting between them. The CDR3 nucleotides are TGTGCCAGCTGGGGCGGGCTCTCCTACGAGCAGTACTTC. Residues: CASWGGLSYEQYF.

V and J are TRBV19 and TRBJ2-7, with 9 bases fitting TRBD1. The CDR3 has 14 residues. After removal of 8 bases from V and 4 bases from J, the junction contained 9 bases not matched to a gene. Germline CDR1 reads LNHDA; CDR2 reads SQIVND (reference sequence). CDR3 amino acids: CASRRDRDAYEQYF. CDR3 nucleotides: TGTGCCAGTCGACGGGACAGGGACGCTTACGAGCAGTACTTC.

The DNA of the CDR3 is TGTGCCAGCAGCCCCGTCCCGGGACAGGGGGGTCTAGCGGGAGAGGAAGCAGATACGCAGTATTTT. This translates into CASSPVPGQGGLAGEEADTQYF. V is TRBV4-2 and J is TRBJ2-3; D may be TRBD1 (11 bases). The length of the CDR3 is 22 residues. Trimming left V 4 bases short and J 4 bases short, with 36 bases between. Germline CDR1 is LGHNA and CDR2 is YNFKEQ.

The CDR3 protein is CASSLIRTGTNQPQHF. CDR3 coding DNA: TGTGCCAGCAGCTTAATCAGGACAGGGACCAATCAGCCCCAGCATTTT. The chain has TRBV28 and TRBJ1-5; TRBD1 agrees at 8 bases. V lost 6 bases, J lost 3 bases, and 10 bases stayed unmatched. The CDR3 sequence is 16 residues long. The germline V gene has CDR1 MDHEN and CDR2 SYDVKM.

This rearrangement joins TRBV25-1 to TRBJ2-1; 8 bases are shared with TRBD2. CDR1 and CDR2 from the germline V gene are MGHDK and SYGVNS. With V trimmed by 9 bases and J by 2 bases, 3 bases remained unmatched. The CDR3 runs 13 residues. The CDR3 is CARRTSPYNEQFF. The CDR3 region has the DNA TGTGCCAGACGGACTAGCCCCTACAATGAGCAGTTCTTC.

The chain uses TRBV5-6 and TRBJ2-5; TRBD2 matches 7 bases. Germline V gives CDR1 SGHDT, CDR2 YYEEEE. V trimming: 1 base; J trimming: 5 bases; junction bases outside the gene matches: 11. This CDR3 has 16 residues. This chain's CDR3 is CASSLMGGEVIETQYF. In nucleotides, the CDR3 is TGTGCCAGCAGCTTGATGGGAGGGGAAGTTATTGAGACCCAGTACTTC.

V is TRBV10-1 and J is TRBJ2-2; D gene uncertain. This CDR3 spans 13 amino acids. Germline V lookup: CDR1 WNHNN, CDR2 SYGVQD (reference sequence). Trimming took off 0 bases at V and 4 bases at J, with 3 bases between the two ends. The CDR3: CASSESGTGELFF. The CDR3 DNA reads as TGCGCCAGCAGTGAGTCTGGCACCGGGGAGCTGTTTTTT.

The chain's CDR3 is CASRADLYGYTF. The CDR3 DNA reads TGTGCCAGCAGGGCCGATTTGTATGGCTACACCTTC. The V and J genes are TRBV7-9 and TRBJ1-2; no clear D. Germline CDR1 and CDR2: SEHNR and FQNEAQ (reference sequence). This CDR3 region has 12 residues. V was trimmed by 6 bases and J by 5 bases, leaving 10 bases between them.

This chain joins TRBV28 and TRBJ2-3, with D possibly matching TRBD2 (5 bases). This CDR3 contains 16 residues. The ends were cut back, 4 bases at V and 4 bases at J, with 18 bases in the middle. CDR1 is MDHEN, CDR2 SYDVKM, per germline. The CDR3 DNA reads TGTGCCAGCAGTTCCCCCCAAGAGAGGACTGCAGATACGCAGTATTTT. Encoded protein: CASSSPQERTADTQYF.

V is TRBV27 and J is TRBJ2-5; 7 nucleotides match TRBD2. V was pared by 5 bases and J by 1 base, with 7 bases of the junction left unmatched. CDR3 length equals 15 residues. Germline CDR1 MNHEY, CDR2 SMNVEV (reference sequence). In nucleotides, the CDR3 is TGTGCCAGCAGTGTTAGCTCGGGAGGCCAAGAGACCCAGTACTTC. Translation gives CASSVSSGGQETQYF.

This clone is classed as medium-sized. V and J are TRBV6-1 and TRBJ1-5, with TRBD1 as a possible D gene (6 bases). This CDR3 contains 16 residues. Trimming removed 2 bases at V and 3 bases at J, with 14 bases between. In germline, CDR1 is MNHNS, CDR2 SASEGT. The CDR3 loop reads CASSESPGGDNQPQHF. The CDR3 nucleotides read TGTGCCAGCAGTGAATCTCCGGGGGGCGACAATCAGCCCCAGCATTTT.

The rearrangement uses TRBV6-5 and TRBJ2-7; possible D gene TRBD2, 6 bases. The germline V gene has CDR1 MNHEY and CDR2 SVGAGI. This CDR3 has 11 amino acids. Trimming took off 2 bases at V and 11 bases at J, with 10 bases between the two ends. Here the CDR3 reads CASSYRGIEYF. For the CDR3, the DNA is TGTGCCAGCAGTTACCGGGGGATAGAGTACTTC.

J is TRBJ2-4 and V is TRBV18; 7 positions agree with TRBD1. The CDR3 covers 14 residues. The V gene's germline CDR1 is KGHSH and CDR2 LQKENI. J gave up 5 bases and V 3 bases, and 4 bases lay outside the gene matches. CDR3 sequence: CASSPRDSENIQYF. CDR3 DNA: TGTGCCAGCTCACCTCGGGACAGCGAAAACATTCAGTACTTC. The entire variable domain, with the rest obtained from reference TRBV18 and TRBJ2-4, is as follows: NAGVMQNPRHLVRRRGQEARLRCSPMKGHSHVYWYRQLPEEGLKFMVYLQKENIIDESGMPKERFSAEFPKEGPSILRIQQVVRGDSAAYFCASSPRDSENIQYFGAGTRLSVL.

The J gene is TRBJ1-2, the V gene TRBV5-6, with D perhaps matching TRBD1 (6 bases). The length of the CDR3 is 15 residues. Germline CDR1 is SGHDT and CDR2 is YYEEEE. V lost 3 bases and J lost 6, with 18 bases in between. The CDR3 loop is CASSSYAYRAHGYTF. CDR3 nucleotides: TGTGCCAGCAGCTCCTACGCCTACAGGGCTCATGGCTACACCTTC.

J is TRBJ1-2 and V is TRBV5-4; D possibly corresponds to TRBD1 (5 bases). The CDR3 is made up of 16 amino acids. V was trimmed by 0 bases and J by 5 bases, leaving 17 bases between them. Per germline, CDR1 SGHNT and CDR2 YYREEE (reference sequence). CDR3 nucleotide sequence: TGTGCCAGCAGCTTGGTGAAGGGGCTTAGTATATATGGCTACACCTTC. Amino acids: CASSLVKGLSIYGYTF.

The chain is built from TRBV19 and TRBJ2-7; possibly TRBD1 for D (5 bases). V was trimmed by 5 bases and J by 1 base, leaving 12 bases between them. Germline assignment: CDR1 LNHDA and CDR2 SQIVND (reference sequence). CDR3 length: 14 residues. The CDR3 loop reads CASSRRAFSYEQYF. DNA of the CDR3: TGTGCCAGTAGTCGCAGGGCCTTTTCCTACGAGCAGTACTTC.

The CDR3 region has the DNA TGTGCCATCAGTGAAGAGGGACAGGGGAACTATGGCTACACCTTC. As protein: CAISEEGQGNYGYTF. The chain carries TRBV10-3 and TRBJ1-2; the match to TRBD1 covers 10 bases. The V and J ends lost 3 bases and 2 bases, in that order; junction bases with no gene match: 3. The germline V gene encodes CDR1 ENHRY and CDR2 SYGVKD. The CDR3 covers 15 residues.

The chain combines TRBV25-1 with TRBJ2-7; the D gene is possibly TRBD1 (5 bases). The CDR3 loop spans 12 amino acids. The V gene lost 2 bases and the J gene lost 4 bases, with 6 bases spanning the gap. CDR1 is MGHDK, CDR2 SYGVNS, per germline. The CDR3 sequence: CASSEQGYEQYF. CDR3 DNA sequence: TGTGCCAGCAGTGAACAGGGTTACGAGCAGTACTTC.

The rearrangement uses TRBV11-2 and TRBJ2-3, with D possibly TRBD1 on 5 matching bases. This CDR3 contains 13 residues. CDR1 and CDR2 (germline): SGHAT, FQNNGV. The V and J ends lost 6 bases and 3 bases respectively, with 10 bases between them. CDR3 protein: CASRGPGTDTQYF. In DNA, the CDR3 is TGTGCCAGCAGGGGTCCAGGGACAGATACGCAGTATTTT.

This clone appeared once. This chain connects TRBV10-3 to TRBJ1-2, with D unclear. The V gene's germline CDR1 is ENHRY and CDR2 SYGVKD. Trimming stripped 3 bases from V and 0 bases from J, with 5 bases between. This CDR3 has 13 residues. CDR3 sequence: CAISEETNYGYTF. The DNA for the CDR3 is TGTGCCATCAGTGAAGAGACTAACTATGGCTACACCTTC.